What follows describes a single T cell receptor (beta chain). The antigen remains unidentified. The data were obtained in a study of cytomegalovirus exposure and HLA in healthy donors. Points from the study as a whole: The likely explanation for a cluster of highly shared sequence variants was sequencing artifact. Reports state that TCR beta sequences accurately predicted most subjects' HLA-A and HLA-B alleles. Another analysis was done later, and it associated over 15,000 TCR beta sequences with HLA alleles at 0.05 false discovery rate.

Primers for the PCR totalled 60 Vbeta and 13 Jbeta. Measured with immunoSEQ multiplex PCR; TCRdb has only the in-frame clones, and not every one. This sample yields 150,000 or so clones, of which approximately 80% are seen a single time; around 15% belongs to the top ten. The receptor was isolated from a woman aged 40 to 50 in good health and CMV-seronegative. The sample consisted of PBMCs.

The CDR3 coding sequence is TGTGCCAGTAGCCCTGGGACAGGCTTTCACACTGAAGCTTTCTTT. It yields the protein CASSPGTGFHTEAFF. J is TRBJ1-1 and V is TRBV19; TRBD1 matches at 8 bases. Germline V gene lookup returns CDR1 LNHDA and CDR2 SQIVND (reference sequence). Trimming cost V 6 bases and J 3 bases; bases outside gene matches: 9. CDR3 size: 15 residues. The full variable domain, its missing parts supplied by reference TRBV19 and TRBJ1-1, is DGGITQSPKYLFRKEGQNVTLSCEQNLNHDAMYWYRQDPGQGLRLIYYSQIVNDFQKGDIAEGYSVSREKKESFPLTVTSAQKNPTAFYLCASSPGTGFHTEAFFGQGTRLTVV.